These 13 T cell receptor beta chains share one sample of origin, sequenced in a study of cytomegalovirus exposure and HLA in healthy donors. Vbeta (60) and Jbeta (13) primers were used in the PCR. Profiled with immunoSEQ multiplex PCR; TCRdb holds only in-frame clones, not every one. The sample records 150,000 to 200,000 clones, 85% to 90% being singletons. The sequenced material came from PBMCs. Source of these receptors: a woman between 18 and 29 years old in good health and CMV-seronegative.

This chain connects TRBV19 to TRBJ1-5; 7 positions agree with TRBD1. The CDR3 length is 14 residues. Germline CDR1 and CDR2: LNHDA and SQIVND (reference sequence). V shed 6 bases and J 5 bases; nucleotides not matched to a gene: 7. CDR3 nucleotide sequence: TGTGCCAGTAGCCTGGACAGGAGCTATCAGCCCCAGCATTTT. Its translation: CASSLDRSYQPQHF. Together with reference TRBV19 and TRBJ1-5, the CDR3 gives the full variable domain: DGGITQSPKYLFRKEGQNVTLSCEQNLNHDAMYWYRQDPGQGLRLIYYSQIVNDFQKGDIAEGYSVSREKKESFPLTVTSAQKNPTAFYLCASSLDRSYQPQHFGDGTRLSIL.

The chain links TRBV6-6 to TRBJ2-3; 7 nucleotides match TRBD2. The CDR3 has 12 residues. With 8 bases clipped from V and 4 bases from J, the junction kept 3 bases outside the gene matches. Germline V gene lookup returns CDR1 MNHNY and CDR2 SVGAGI (reference sequence). The CDR3 spells CASDRGADTQYF. CDR3 nucleotide sequence: TGTGCCAGCGACCGGGGGGCAGATACGCAGTATTTT.

The rearrangement links TRBV5-5 to TRBJ1-6; D gene ambiguous. CDR1 is SGHKS, CDR2 YYEKEE, per germline (reference sequence). The CDR3 length is 14 residues. The germline V and J ends were trimmed by 0 bases and 8 bases, with 9 bases remaining between them. CDR3 sequence reads: CASSLGQAYSPLHF. The CDR3 DNA reads as TGTGCCAGCAGCTTGGGTCAGGCCTATTCACCCCTCCACTTT.

The chain has TRBV7-3 and TRBJ1-1, with D unresolved. Germline-derived CDR1 and CDR2 are SGHTA and FQGTGA. Trimming took 6 bases from V and 0 from J, leaving 5 bases between them. The CDR3 has 12 residues. CDR3 sequence: CASRAVNTEAFF. The DNA for the CDR3 is TGTGCCAGCAGGGCCGTGAACACTGAAGCTTTCTTT.

The chain recombines TRBV5-1 with TRBJ2-5, with 8 positions matching TRBD1. The end of the DNA fits TRBJ2-7 better, so the J call may be wrong. Per the germline V gene, CDR1 is SGHRS and CDR2 is YFSETQ. The CDR3 runs to 17 residues. In DNA form, the CDR3 reads TGCGCCAGCAGCTTGGCCATCGACAGGGGACCTTCCTACGAGCAGTACTTC. Translation gives CASSLAIDRGPSYEQYF.

Only one count was recorded for this clone. V and J are TRBV5-4 and TRBJ1-2, with a weak D call TRBD1 (5 bases). From germline, CDR1 is SGHNT and CDR2 YYREEE (reference sequence). This CDR3 spans 12 amino acids. V shed 4 bases and J shed 14 bases, with 18 bases lying between them. CDR3 sequence reads: CASSLEGGVLTF. CDR3 sequence (DNA): TGTGCCAGCAGCCTGGAGGGAGGGGTCTTAACCTTC. The full variable domain, its missing parts supplied by reference TRBV5-4 and TRBJ1-2, is ETGVTQSPTHLIKTRGQQVTLRCSSQSGHNTVSWYQQALGQGPQFIFQYYREEENGRGNFPPRFSGLQFPNYSSELNVNALELDDSALYLCASSLEGGVLTFGSGTRLTVV.

CDR3 sequence reads: CALGAQGATNEKLFF. The CDR3 DNA is TGTGCCCTAGGGGCCCAGGGGGCAACTAATGAAAAACTGTTTTTT. The chain has TRBV30 and TRBJ1-4, with TRBD1 matching over 7 bases. This CDR3 has 15 amino acids. In germline, CDR1 is GTSNPN, CDR2 SVGIG (reference sequence). With V trimmed by 8 bases and J by 0 bases, 9 bases remained unmatched.

V and J are TRBV9 and TRBJ2-1; 9 bases agree with TRBD1. The CDR3 runs 15 residues. Germline assignment: CDR1 SGDLS and CDR2 YYNGEE. V dropped 0 bases and J dropped 9; count of bases not matched to a gene: 7. The CDR3 is CASSVGRTGVFEQFF. CDR3 nucleotide sequence: TGTGCCAGCAGCGTAGGGAGGACAGGGGTATTTGAGCAGTTCTTC. The complete variable domain, with remaining parts taken from reference TRBV9 and TRBJ2-1, reads DSGVTQTPKHLITATGQRVTLRCSPRSGDLSVYWYQQSLDQGLQFLIQYYNGEERAKGNILERFSAQQFPDLHSELNLSSLELGDSALYFCASSVGRTGVFEQFFGPGTRLTVL.

V gene TRBV5-4 combines with J gene TRBJ2-7; 12 bases match TRBD1. Germline V lookup: CDR1 SGHNT, CDR2 YYREEE (reference sequence). Trimming took 7 bases from V and 6 from J; bases not matched to a gene: 5. CDR3 size: 13 residues. This CDR3 reads CASGDRGPSEQYF. DNA of the CDR3: TGTGCCAGCGGGGACAGGGGGCCATCCGAGCAGTACTTC.

This chain joins TRBV28 and TRBJ2-5, with 10 bases that match TRBD2. V trimming: 10 bases; J trimming: 5 bases; junction bases outside the gene matches: 13. The CDR3 runs to 15 residues. Germline-derived CDR1 and CDR2 are MDHEN and SYDVKM. The CDR3, as DNA: TGTGCCACCCATGAGCGGGAGGGCCTTCGGGAGACCCAGTACTTC. Protein sequence: CATHEREGLRETQYF.

The rearrangement uses TRBV29-1 and TRBJ1-1; TRBD1 is a possible D gene (6 bases). This CDR3 has 13 residues. Trimming removed 1 base from V and 0 bases from J, with 6 bases in between. Germline V gene lookup returns CDR1 SQVTM and CDR2 ANQGSEA. CDR3 DNA sequence: TGCAGCGTTGAAGGACAGGTGAACACTGAAGCTTTCTTT. Residues: CSVEGQVNTEAFF.

The rearrangement uses TRBV4-1 and TRBJ1-6, with 8 bases lining up with TRBD1. The germline CDR1 and CDR2 sequences are MGHRA and YSYEKL. The junction had 7 bases not matched to a gene; V was cut back by 0 bases and J by 9 bases. The CDR3 loop spans 16 amino acids. CDR3 DNA sequence: TGCGCCAGCAGCCAAGATCCAGGGGGCTTAGGTTCACCCCTCCACTTT. Its translation is CASSQDPGGLGSPLHF.

Comments on this clone: Different DNA sequences within this sample yield the same CDR3. The gene calls are TRBV5-1 and TRBJ1-5; D unresolved. Germline V lookup: CDR1 SGHRS, CDR2 YFSETQ. V lost 4 bases and J 0 bases, leaving 8 bases between the germline ends. The CDR3 extends over 14 amino acids. The CDR3 nucleotides are TGCGCCAGCAGCCTGGACGGTAGCAATCAGCCCCAGCATTTT. It codes for CASSLDGSNQPQHF.